These 5 T cell receptor beta chains came from one sample sequenced in a study of cytomegalovirus exposure and HLA in healthy donors. PCR amplification relied on 60 Vbeta primers (plus 13 Jbeta primers). TCRdb keeps only in-frame clones here, not all; method: immunoSEQ multiplex PCR. In the table there are approximately 200,000 clones, 83% of which are singletons. Sample: PBMCs. Source of these receptors: a girl aged 5-17 years in good health and CMV-seronegative.

V gene TRBV28 combines with J gene TRBJ1-4, with 7 bases fitting TRBD1. Trimming cost V 7 bases and J 0 bases; bases outside gene matches: 8. The CDR3 has 16 residues. Germline loops: CDR1 MDHEN, CDR2 SYDVKM. The CDR3 nucleotides are TGTGCCAGCACCCGGGACAGCTTCTCAACTAATGAAAAACTGTTTTTT. It specifies CASTRDSFSTNEKLFF.

The chain is built from TRBV4-2 and TRBJ2-1; TRBD2 matches at 12 bases. The CDR3 loop spans 15 amino acids. Germline V lookup: CDR1 LGHNA, CDR2 YNFKEQ. V was pared by 4 bases and J by 5 bases, with 3 bases of the junction left unmatched. CDR3 loop: CASSLTSGRDNEQFF. DNA of the CDR3: TGTGCCAGCAGCCTGACTAGCGGGAGAGACAATGAGCAGTTCTTC.

CDR3 sequence reads: CASSPRTGGIDGYTF. In nucleotides, the CDR3 is TGTGCCAGCAGTCCCCGGACAGGGGGCATTGATGGCTACACCTTC. The genes are TRBV2 and TRBJ1-2, with 11 bases that match TRBD1. This CDR3 has 15 amino acids. Germline CDR1 reads SNHLY; CDR2 reads FYNNEI. V gave up 5 bases and J gave up 6 bases; unmatched junction bases: 8.

CDR3 coding DNA: TGTGCCAGCAGCTTAACGGCGGGGGTTAACACCGGGGAGCTGTTTTTT. This translates into CASSLTAGVNTGELFF. The V gene is TRBV7-3, the J gene TRBJ2-2; 7 nucleotides line up with TRBD2. Germline V CDR1 and CDR2: SGHTA, FQGTGA. The CDR3 has 16 amino acids. With 0 bases clipped from V and 2 bases from J, the junction kept 3 bases outside the gene matches.

The gene calls are TRBV5-4 and TRBJ1-1; D is ambiguous. V was cut by 3 bases and J by 1 base, with 13 bases left in between. The CDR3 has 15 amino acids. The germline CDR1 and CDR2 sequences are SGHNT and YYREEE (reference sequence). CDR3 in amino acids: CASSSGGKWNTEAFF. Written as DNA, the CDR3 is TGTGCCAGCAGCTCCGGAGGAAAGTGGAACACTGAAGCTTTCTTT.